This T cell receptor beta chain was recorded in a study of blood T cell repertoires in COVID-19. Looking at the study overall: Donors in the United States, Italy and Spain gave samples during acute or convalescent COVID-19. From T cells, B-cell-depleted T cells, or PBMCs came the material, which was cDNA or gDNA.

The V end lost 0 bases, the J end lost 3 bases, and 5 bases lay between the germline ends. The CDR3 totals 13 residues. In germline, CDR1 is LGHNA, CDR2 YSLEER. Original methodology: Reference gene primer amplification gave nucleated cell count estimates. The protocol was immunoSEQ multiplex PCR, while the TCRdb copy is restricted to in-frame clones and leaves out a portion. V and J calls and clone size are given by that table; D and trimming were obtained from the DNA. The data hold about 270,000 clones, with over 75% observed a single time. The V gene is TRBV4-3, the J gene TRBJ1-2, with D unclear. Sequenced sample: peripheral blood. The TCR was taken from a woman aged 50 to 60 with acute or convalescent COVID-19. Written as DNA, the CDR3 is TGCGCCAGCAGCCAAGAGAGAGACTATGGCTACACCTTC. Translation: CASSQERDYGYTF.